This TCR beta chain comes out of a study of identical twins. V lost 4 bases to trimming and J lost 4 bases; unmatched junction nucleotides: 10. Germline V gene lookup returns CDR1 LGHNA and CDR2 YNFKEQ. The CDR3 extends over 17 amino acids. MiXCR, applied by TCRdb to the 5' RACE reads, yields one record per CDR3 protein. In the table there are around 300,000 distinct CDR3 sequences, 6.5% to 9.5% of which are singletons. This clonotype showed up just a few times. These data were also filed under a second study, of yellow fever vaccine responses in identical twins.

The V call is TRBV4-2, the J call TRBJ2-5, with 12 bases identical to TRBD2. Sequenced material: memory (CD45RO+) T cells sorted from blood. The clonotype was recovered from a woman under 30 in good health. CDR3 loop: CASSRSLAGGPGETQYF. The CDR3 DNA reads as TGTGCCAGCAGCCGGTCTCTAGCGGGAGGGCCGGGAGAGACCCAGTACTTC.